Below, one TCR beta chain is given with its context. The table came from immunoSEQ multiplex PCR; TCRdb's copy has only in-frame clones and leaves some out. The repertoire consists of approximately 300,000 clones, with about 90% occurring once and the leading ten covering over 3.5%. This record belongs to a study of blood T cell repertoires in COVID-19. The CDR3 contains 15 residues. Germline-derived CDR1 and CDR2 are MDHEN and SYDVKM. Deletions cut 7 bases from V and 5 bases from J, with 18 bases between. This chain joins TRBV28 and TRBJ2-1, with D possibly TRBD2 on 6 matching bases. Source material: PBMCs or T cells enriched from blood (not recorded which). This sequence originates from a woman aged 18-29 years with acute COVID-19. The CDR3 protein is CASITPGPGDNEQFF. For the CDR3, the DNA is TGTGCCAGCATTACCCCGGGACCGGGAGACAATGAGCAGTTCTTC. Based on the CDR3 plus reference TRBV28 and TRBJ2-1, the full variable domain is DVKVTQSSRYLVKRTGEKVFLECVQDMDHENMFWYRQDPGLGLRLIYFSYDVKMKEKGDIPEGYSVSREKKERFSLILESASTNQTSMYLCASITPGPGDNEQFFGPGTRLTVL.